The T cell receptor (beta chain) described here comes from a study of T cell responses to AZD1222 COVID-19 vaccine. Study results and limitations: White British donors predominated, females outnumbered males, and clonal diversity was possibly underestimated. CD4 TCRs linked to vaccination spanned spike, dominating at 160-218 and 743-854.

Note on this clone: Antigen unknown.

Clones were read by immunoSEQ multiplex PCR, and TCRdb kept only the in-frame ones, dropping some. The table includes 100,000 to 150,000 clones, about 87% detected once. This clonotype was sampled from an adult in good health. The sample here was peripheral blood, taken on day 0 of AZD1222 vaccination.

CDR3 loop: CASRKTRTDQPQHF. CDR3 DNA sequence: TGTGCCAGCAGGAAGACAAGGACGGATCAGCCCCAGCATTTT. V and J are TRBV16 and TRBJ1-5; D gene unclear. Per germline, CDR1 KGHSY and CDR2 FQNENV. The CDR3 runs to 14 residues. Trimming removed 6 bases from V and 5 bases from J, with 14 bases in between. The full variable domain, rest sourced from reference TRBV16 and TRBJ1-5, is GEEVAQTPKHLVRGEGQKAKLYCAPIKGHSYVFWYQQVLKNEFKFLISFQNENVFDETGMPKERFSAKCLPNSPCSLEIQATKLEDSAVYFCASRKTRTDQPQHFGDGTRLSIL.